The T cell receptor (beta chain) under discussion was sequenced for a study of OX40 agonist ivuxolimab in advanced cancers. Study overall: The study treated patients with ivuxolimab, an agonistic anti-OX40 (CD134) antibody. The diagnoses of dose-escalation patients were hepatocellular carcinoma, melanoma, renal cell or head and neck cancer.

The data were produced by immunoSEQ multiplex PCR, yet TCRdb's version contains in-frame clones alone and is incomplete. The sample records approximately 40,000 clones, around 83% being singletons. The CDR3 has 15 residues. Germline V gene data show CDR1 as LGHNA and CDR2 as YSLEER. The V end was cut by 3 bases, the J end by 5 bases, with 16 bases between. This receptor was taken from an adult with an advanced solid tumor such as melanoma, head and neck, liver or kidney cancer. The V call is TRBV4-3, the J call TRBJ1-1; D is uncertain. The sample in question was CD4+ or CD8+ T cells sorted from blood, obtained in a trial of the OX40 agonist ivuxolimab. CDR3 region: CASSHDFGSWTEAFF. The DNA for the CDR3 is TGCGCCAGCAGCCACGACTTCGGGTCGTGGACTGAAGCTTTCTTT.